This T cell receptor beta chain was recovered during a study of cytomegalovirus exposure and HLA in healthy donors. About this clone: As yet, its antigen is unknown.

PCR employed 60 Vbeta and 13 Jbeta primers. The repertoire was sequenced with immunoSEQ multiplex PCR; TCRdb's copy has only in-frame clones and lacks some. The sample records under 200,000 clones, roughly 80% being singletons. Trimming took off 7 bases at V and 4 bases at J, with 20 bases between the two ends. CDR1 and CDR2 (germline): SGHTA, FQGNSA. CDR3 length: 15 amino acids. Whole-study findings and limits: Within an earlier analysis, most TCR beta V segments proved productive either about 87% or about 30% of the time. Within a later analysis, the majority of CMV-associated TCR beta chains appeared HLA-restricted. Most TCR sequences were uncommon, yet certain public TCRs appeared in many donors.

The genes are TRBV7-2 and TRBJ2-7; D may be TRBD2 (6 bases). The source material was PBMCs. The source is a man younger than 35 in good health and CMV-seronegative. The CDR3 bases are TGTGCCAGCAACTTTTCCACGGGAGACGTGTACGAGCAGTACTTC. It codes for CASNFSTGDVYEQYF.